What follows describes a single T cell receptor (beta chain). The specificity of this receptor is unknown. It has no much larger one-base neighbor in the sample; base qualities were not kept. TCRbeta CDR3 regions were amplified from genomic DNA using the immunoSEQ Assay, a bias-controlled multiplex PCR. The original pipeline was this. The number of nucleated cells in each sample was estimated from the amplification of reference gene primers within the assay. To quantify the absolute abundance of each unique TCRbeta CDR3 rearrangement, sequence reads were collapsed and filtered. For each sample, productive Simpson clonality was calculated by taking the square root of Simpson's diversity index across productive rearrangements. What TCRdb holds here is the immuneACCESS table cut down to in-frame rearrangements. Part of the clones is not present; checked against another copy, under half of the missing clones reflect an unresolved V gene, and the others are unexplained. The DNA was the basis for D and trimming; V, J and clone size are from that table. This sample holds hundreds of thousands of clones; more than 85% were observed only once. Over 2.5% of the sample belongs to the ten largest clones.

The CDR3 runs 13 amino acids, cysteine and phenylalanine included. Only the CDR3 region is kept as DNA, spanning 39 bases read in frame from base 1. V is reduced by 2 bases and J by 3 bases, leaving a spacing of 11 bases between them. The CDR1 and CDR2 encoded by the germline V gene (reference sequence) are GTSNPN and SVGIG. These data belong to a study of blood T cell repertoires in COVID-19 (dated by TCRdb to 2018 to 2021). Regarding the complete study: Samples covering the acute and convalescent phases of COVID-19 were provided by collaborators in the United States, Italy and Spain. The material from the prospective study consisted of cDNA or gDNA derived from T cells, B-cell-depleted T cells, or PBMCs. Subjects who had been exposed to COVID-19, were actively infected with it, or had recovered from it provided the deeply sampled blood TCRbeta repertoires that made up the dataset. A freely available public database, intended as a resource for researchers studying the immune response to SARS-CoV-2, is where the repertoires were released. The samples were drawn from the first 160 participants of the ongoing ImmuneRACE study and from roughly 1,300 subjects provided by 6 global collaborators. Nearly every sample came with metadata listing a de-identified subject ID, COVID-19 status, age in years and sex. Where available, HLA class I and class II types were obtained from metadata supplied by the sample provider rather than from assay-based typing. General conclusions and limits of the study: The amount of clinical and demographic metadata varied by source and participant and was provided uncurated.

Each collaborating institution followed its own protocols to collect whole blood in K2EDTA tubes. For TCRbeta analysis, collaborators shipped samples in one of three forms: frozen whole blood, isolated PBMCs, or DNA extracted from either of those sample types. Sequencing input: peripheral blood. The receptor's source is a man aged 60 to 69 with acute or convalescent COVID-19. The V gene is TRBV30 and the J gene is TRBJ2-7, with the identity of the D gene unclear. The nucleotides read TGTGCCTGGAGTTCCGGCACTAACTACGAGCAGTACTTC. Translated, this gives CAWSSGTNYEQYF.